A single sample gave rise to the 9 T cell receptor beta chains below, sequenced in a study of cytomegalovirus exposure and HLA in healthy donors. PCR was performed using 60 Vbeta and 13 Jbeta primers. The protocol was immunoSEQ multiplex PCR, while the TCRdb copy is restricted to in-frame clones and leaves out a portion. The sample holds some 97,000 clones; approximately 72% are singletons and the top ten take about 14%. Sequenced material: PBMCs. These receptors were collected from a male donor in good health and CMV-seropositive.

The V gene is TRBV18, the J gene TRBJ2-7; TRBD1 matches at 7 bases. This CDR3 is built from 15 residues. Trimming cost V 2 bases and J 3 bases; bases outside gene matches: 7. The germline V gene encodes CDR1 KGHSH and CDR2 LQKENI. CDR3 in DNA: TGTGCCAGCTCACCAGGATCCGGGACAGACTACGAGCAGTACTTC. This encodes CASSPGSGTDYEQYF. The full variable domain, rest sourced from reference TRBV18 and TRBJ2-7, is NAGVMQNPRHLVRRRGQEARLRCSPMKGHSHVYWYRQLPEEGLKFMVYLQKENIIDESGMPKERFSAEFPKEGPSILRIQQVVRGDSAAYFCASSPGSGTDYEQYFGPGTRLTVT.

This clone turned up a few times. The V call is TRBV6-5, the J call TRBJ1-6; 9 bases map to TRBD1. This CDR3 region has 15 residues. Germline-derived CDR1 and CDR2 are MNHEY and SVGAGI. J gave up 10 bases and V 5 bases, and 9 bases lay outside the gene matches. CDR3 sequence (DNA): TGTGCCAGCAGTGGGGGACAGGGTAGAAGATCACCCCTCCACTTT. Translating gives CASSGGQGRRSPLHF.

The V call is TRBV7-9, the J call TRBJ1-1; D is possibly TRBD1 (5 bases). The CDR3 sequence is 17 residues long. The germline CDR1 and CDR2 sequences are SEHNR and FQNEAQ (reference sequence). V was pared by 1 base and J by 0 bases, with 15 bases between. The CDR3 coding sequence is TGTGCCAGCAGCTTAGTCCCTCGCGGGGGTATGAACACTGAAGCTTTCTTT. The encoded protein is CASSLVPRGGMNTEAFF. The whole variable domain, remainder taken from reference TRBV7-9 and TRBJ1-1, is DTGVSQNPRHKITKRGQNVTFRCDPISEHNRLYWYRQTLGQGPEFLTYFQNEAQLEKSRLLSDRFSAERPKGSFSTLEIQRTEQGDSAMYLCASSLVPRGGMNTEAFFGQGTRLTVV.

This chain joins TRBV7-2 and TRBJ2-7; possible D gene TRBD1, 5 bases. CDR1 SGHTA and CDR2 FQGNSA come from the germline V gene. V lost 1 base and J lost 0, with 7 bases in between. This CDR3 is built from 14 residues. The CDR3 loop is CASSLETGSYEQYF. In DNA form, the CDR3 reads TGTGCCAGCAGCTTAGAAACAGGCTCCTACGAGCAGTACTTC.

V and J are TRBV19 and TRBJ1-2; D may be TRBD1 (6 bases). Trimming left V 6 bases short and J 8 bases short, with 19 bases between. Germline V CDR1 and CDR2: LNHDA, SQIVND (reference sequence). The CDR3 length is 14 residues. CDR3 sequence (DNA): TGTGCCAGTAGCCCAGTTACAGGGATGGGAGGCTACACCTTC. This codes for CASSPVTGMGGYTF.

This clone was counted a few times. The chain joins TRBV28 to TRBJ1-5; D ambiguous. CDR1 is MDHEN, CDR2 SYDVKM, per germline. The CDR3 has 12 amino acids. V was clipped by 6 bases and J by 10 bases, with 13 bases between them. CDR3 nucleotide sequence: TGTGCCAGCAGCACCGCGGGGAGCCCCCAGCATTTT. This sequence encodes CASSTAGSPQHF.

The rearrangement links TRBV5-4 to TRBJ1-2; tentatively, D is TRBD1 (5 bases). Germline CDR1 and CDR2: SGHNT and YYREEE (reference sequence). The CDR3 totals 12 residues. Trimming removed 3 bases at V and 4 bases at J, with 7 bases between. The CDR3 coding sequence is TGTGCCAGCAGCTACGACAGCTATGGCTACACCTTC. This translates into CASSYDSYGYTF.

V is TRBV5-6 and J is TRBJ1-5; weak D call: TRBD1 (6 bases). This CDR3 region has 16 residues. Germline lookup yields CDR1 SGHDT and CDR2 YYEEEE. The germline V and J ends were trimmed by 4 bases and 10 bases, with 24 bases remaining between them. DNA for the CDR3: TGTGCCAGCAGCCGACGGGGGGGGCCGACAAGGGATCCCCAGCATTTT. It specifies CASSRRGGPTRDPQHF.

This sequence joins TRBV4-3 and TRBJ1-2; weak D call: TRBD1 (6 bases). The germline V gene has CDR1 LGHNA and CDR2 YSLEER. This CDR3 spans 14 amino acids. V lost 1 base, J lost 4 bases, and 10 bases lay in between. The CDR3 nucleotides are TGCGCCAGCAGCCAAGGGACAGTTTCCTATGGCTACACCTTC. Translating it yields CASSQGTVSYGYTF.